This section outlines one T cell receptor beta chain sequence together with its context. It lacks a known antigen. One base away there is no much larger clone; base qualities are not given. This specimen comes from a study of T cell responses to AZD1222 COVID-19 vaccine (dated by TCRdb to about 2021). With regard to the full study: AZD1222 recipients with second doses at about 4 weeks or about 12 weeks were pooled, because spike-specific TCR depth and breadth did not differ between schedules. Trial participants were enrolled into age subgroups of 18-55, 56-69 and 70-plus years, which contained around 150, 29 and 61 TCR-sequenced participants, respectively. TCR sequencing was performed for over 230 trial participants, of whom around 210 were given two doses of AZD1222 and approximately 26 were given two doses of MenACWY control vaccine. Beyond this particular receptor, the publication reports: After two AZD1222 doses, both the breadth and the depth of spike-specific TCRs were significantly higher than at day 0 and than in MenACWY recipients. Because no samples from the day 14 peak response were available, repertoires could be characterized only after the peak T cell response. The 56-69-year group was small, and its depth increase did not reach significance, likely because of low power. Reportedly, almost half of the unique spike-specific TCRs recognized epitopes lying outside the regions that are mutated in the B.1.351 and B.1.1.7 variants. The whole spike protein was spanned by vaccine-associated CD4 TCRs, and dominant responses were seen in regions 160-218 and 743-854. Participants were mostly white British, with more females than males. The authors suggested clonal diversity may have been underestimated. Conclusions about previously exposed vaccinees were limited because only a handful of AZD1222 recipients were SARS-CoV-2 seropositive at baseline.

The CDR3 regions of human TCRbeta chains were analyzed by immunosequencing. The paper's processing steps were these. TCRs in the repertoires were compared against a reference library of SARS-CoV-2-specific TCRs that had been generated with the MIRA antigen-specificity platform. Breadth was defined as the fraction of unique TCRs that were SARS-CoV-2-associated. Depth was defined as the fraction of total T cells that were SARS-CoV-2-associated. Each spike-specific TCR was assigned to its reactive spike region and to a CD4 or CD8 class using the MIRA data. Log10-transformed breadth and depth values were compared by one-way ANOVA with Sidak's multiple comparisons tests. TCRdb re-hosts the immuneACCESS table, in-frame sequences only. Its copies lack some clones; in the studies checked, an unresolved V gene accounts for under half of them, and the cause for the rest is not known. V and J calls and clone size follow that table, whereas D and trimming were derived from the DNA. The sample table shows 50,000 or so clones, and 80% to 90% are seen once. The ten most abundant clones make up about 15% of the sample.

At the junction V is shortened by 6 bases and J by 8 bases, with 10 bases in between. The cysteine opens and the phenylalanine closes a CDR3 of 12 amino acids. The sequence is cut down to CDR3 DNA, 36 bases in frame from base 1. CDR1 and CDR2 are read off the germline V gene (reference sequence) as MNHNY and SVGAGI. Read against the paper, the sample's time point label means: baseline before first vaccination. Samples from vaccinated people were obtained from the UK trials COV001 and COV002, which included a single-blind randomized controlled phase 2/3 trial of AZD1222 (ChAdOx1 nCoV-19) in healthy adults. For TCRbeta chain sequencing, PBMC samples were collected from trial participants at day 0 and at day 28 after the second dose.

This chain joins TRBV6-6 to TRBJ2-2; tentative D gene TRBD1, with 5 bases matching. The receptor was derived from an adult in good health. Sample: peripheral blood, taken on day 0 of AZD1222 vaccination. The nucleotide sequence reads TGTGCCAGCAGCCGGGCAGGGGGGGAGCTGTTTTTT. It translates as CASSRAGGELFF.